Listed below are T cell receptor beta chains from one sample, sequenced in a study of cytomegalovirus exposure and HLA in healthy donors. This table comes from immunoSEQ multiplex PCR, and its TCRdb copy is limited to in-frame clones, with some not included. The sample contains 150,000 to 160,000 clones, roughly 80% of which appear only once. The sequenced sample consisted of PBMCs. The receptors shown here come from a young man in good health and CMV-seropositive. Both conserved end residues are part of each CDR3. The D gene is left open where the match is weak.

j_call | d_call | v_call | cdr3_aa | cdr3_nt
TRBJ1-5 | TRBD1 | TRBV19 | CASSLTGGISSNQPQHF | TGTGCCAGTAGTTTGACAGGGGGAATATCTAGCAATCAGCCCCAGCATTTT
TRBJ1-3 | NA | TRBV2 | CAAQRESGNTIYF | TGTGCCGCACAAAGGGAGTCTGGAAACACCATATATTTT
TRBJ2-4 | NA | TRBV27 | CASSSAGRKNIQYF | TGTGCCAGCAGCTCCGCCGGGAGAAAAAACATTCAGTACTTC
TRBJ2-3 | TRBD1 | TRBV2 | CASYPDRGRRTDTQYF | TGTGCCAGCTACCCGGACAGGGGGCGCCGCACAGATACGCAGTATTTT
TRBJ2-7 | TRBD1 | TRBV6-5 | CASSYLRQGVGEQYF | TGTGCCAGCAGTTACTTACGACAGGGGGTGGGGGAGCAGTACTTC
TRBJ1-5 | TRBD1 | TRBV27 | CASSYYSGGPTQPQHF | TGTGCCAGCTCCTATTACTCAGGGGGCCCCACTCAGCCCCAGCATTTT
TRBJ2-5 | TRBD1 | TRBV4-1 | CASSRRGQGAEETQYF | TGCGCCAGCAGCCGAAGGGGACAGGGGGCCGAGGAGACCCAGTACTTC
TRBJ2-1 | NA | TRBV7-3 | CASSPGLLSYNEQFF | TGTGCCAGCAGCCCCGGACTTCTCTCCTACAATGAGCAGTTCTTC
TRBJ1-1 | NA | TRBV9 | CASSVGAENTEAFF | TGTGCCAGCAGCGTAGGGGCAGAGAACACTGAAGCTTTCTTT
TRBJ2-1 | NA | TRBV27 | CASSSGHSSYNEQFF | TGTGCCAGCAGCTCGGGACACTCCTCCTACAATGAGCAGTTCTTC
TRBJ2-7 | TRBD1 | TRBV11-2 | CASSLDHWTGKDEQYF | TGTGCCAGCAGCTTAGATCACTGGACAGGGAAGGACGAGCAGTACTTC
TRBJ2-5 | TRBD2 | TRBV5-1 | CASSLASGVRETQYF | TGCGCCAGCAGCTTGGCGAGCGGGGTTCGGGAGACCCAGTACTTC
TRBJ2-6 | NA | TRBV7-2 | CASSSQTSGANVLTF | TGTGCCAGCAGCTCACAGACCTCTGGGGCCAACGTCCTGACTTTC
TRBJ2-7 | TRBD2 | TRBV4-2 | CASSQAVAGGTYEQYF | TGTGCCAGCAGCCAAGCTGTAGCGGGGGGGACCTACGAGCAGTACTTC